The 27 T cell receptor beta chains reported below all come from one sample, sequenced in a study of OX40 agonist ivuxolimab in advanced cancers. Method: immunoSEQ multiplex PCR; TCRdb's copy keeps in-frame clones and lacks some. The sample consists of tens of thousands of clones, about 90% of them appearing once. This material consisted of CD4+ or CD8+ T cells sorted from blood, taken in a trial of the OX40 agonist ivuxolimab. These receptors all stem from an adult with an advanced solid tumor such as melanoma, head and neck, liver or kidney cancer.

The chain employs TRBV5-6 and TRBJ2-1; D not resolved. There are 15 residues in the CDR3. V shed 4 bases and J shed 0 bases, with 11 bases lying between them. The germline V gene encodes CDR1 SGHDT and CDR2 YYEEEE. This CDR3 is CASSKIRSSYNEQFF. Written as DNA, the CDR3 is TGTGCCAGCAGCAAGATCAGGAGCTCCTACAATGAGCAGTTCTTC.

CDR3 sequence (DNA): TGTACTACAGCGCACGTAGCGGGAAACGGTAGCTCCTACAATGAGCAGTTCTTC. Translation gives CTTAHVAGNGSSYNEQFF. V and J are TRBV21-1 and TRBJ2-1; whether TRBD2, the table's D call, matches the DNA was not checked. TRBV21-1 corresponds to a pseudogene. The CDR3 sequence is 18 residues long.

The rearrangement uses TRBV2 and TRBJ1-5; D not certain. Germline assignment: CDR1 SNHLY and CDR2 FYNNEI. V was clipped by 7 bases and J by 0 bases, with 13 bases between them. The CDR3 is 15 residues long. CDR3 region: CASKKNGYSNQPQHF. The CDR3 region has the DNA TGTGCCAGCAAGAAGAACGGGTATAGCAATCAGCCCCAGCATTTT.

The rearrangement uses TRBV4-1 and TRBJ2-1; no definite D call. Deletions cut 2 bases from V and 4 bases from J, with 9 bases between. The germline CDR1 and CDR2 sequences are MGHRA and YSYEKL. The CDR3 has 14 residues. CDR3 amino acids: CASSQRSSYNEQFF. The CDR3 DNA follows: TGCGCCAGCAGCCAAAGGTCTAGTTACAATGAGCAGTTCTTC.

This sequence joins TRBV11-1 and TRBJ2-7, with 9 nucleotides matching TRBD1. The V gene's germline CDR1 is SGHAT and CDR2 FQDESV (reference sequence). Trimming cost V 8 bases and J 3 bases; bases outside gene matches: 5. CDR3 size: 13 residues. This chain's CDR3 is CASGPGQGYEQYF. CDR3 DNA sequence: TGTGCCAGCGGACCGGGACAGGGCTACGAGCAGTACTTC. Using reference TRBV11-1 and TRBJ2-7 for the parts outside the CDR3, the full variable domain is EAEVAQSPRYKITEKSQAVAFWCDPISGHATLYWYRQILGQGPELLVQFQDESVVDDSQLPKDRFSAERLKGVDSTLKIQPAELGDSAMYLCASGPGQGYEQYFGPGTRLTVT.

This clone has only a few counts. The chain joins TRBV5-8 to TRBJ2-1; D remains ambiguous. The germline V and J ends were trimmed by 3 bases and 4 bases, with 8 bases remaining between them. Germline V gene sequence: CDR1 SGHTS, CDR2 YDEGEE. The length of the CDR3 is 13 residues. The CDR3: CASSSSLYNEQFF. The CDR3 DNA is TGTGCCAGCAGCTCCTCTCTTTACAATGAGCAGTTCTTC.

The chain has TRBV7-9 and TRBJ2-1; D is tentatively TRBD1 or TRBD2 (5 bases each). The CDR3 is made up of 14 amino acids. V shed 5 bases and J shed 9 bases, with 17 bases lying between them. The germline V gene encodes CDR1 SEHNR and CDR2 FQNEAQ (reference sequence). The chain's CDR3 is CASSPGALLSEQFF. The CDR3 bases are TGTGCCAGCAGCCCCGGGGCCCTGCTGAGTGAGCAGTTCTTC.

This sequence joins TRBV4-1 and TRBJ1-2, with TRBD1 matching over 8 bases. The germline V gene encodes CDR1 MGHRA and CDR2 YSYEKL. The trim removed 3 bases at V and 3 bases at J, leaving 3 bases unmatched. This CDR3 spans 14 amino acids. The CDR3 region has the DNA TGCGCCAGCAGCCATCCGGGACAGGACTATGGCTACACCTTC. It is translated as CASSHPGQDYGYTF.

The chain uses TRBV18 and TRBJ2-3, with D unclear. Germline CDR1 reads KGHSH; CDR2 reads LQKENI. The CDR3 loop spans 13 amino acids. The V end was cut by 4 bases, the J end by 0 bases, with 5 bases between. The CDR3 loop is CASSLLSTDTQYF. The CDR3 DNA reads TGTGCCAGCTCACTACTAAGCACAGATACGCAGTATTTT.

This chain joins TRBV5-4 and TRBJ2-7; 7 bases align to TRBD1. The CDR3 is made up of 15 amino acids. The junction had 5 bases not matched to a gene; V was cut back by 0 bases and J by 2 bases. Germline V gene sequence: CDR1 SGHNT, CDR2 YYREEE (reference sequence). The CDR3 region is CASSLGQGEAYEQYF. Here the CDR3 DNA reads TGTGCCAGCAGCTTGGGACAGGGTGAGGCCTACGAGCAGTACTTC.

The rearrangement links TRBV7-8 to TRBJ2-7; D possibly uses TRBD1 or TRBD2 (5 bases each). The CDR3 covers 15 residues. With 5 bases removed from V and 1 base from J, the gap between germline ends came to 15 bases. The germline V gene has CDR1 SGHVS and CDR2 FQNEAQ. The CDR3 sequence: CASSLTGTSSYEQYF. The CDR3 DNA follows: TGTGCCAGCAGCCTGACCGGGACGTCATCCTACGAGCAGTACTTC.

The chain combines TRBV7-6 with TRBJ2-5; D remains ambiguous. Trimming removed 0 bases from V and 1 base from J, with 9 bases in between. Germline V lookup: CDR1 SGHVS, CDR2 FNYEAQ. This CDR3 is built from 15 residues. CDR3 amino acids: CASSLALRIQETQYF. Written as DNA, the CDR3 is TGTGCCAGCAGCTTAGCGCTTAGAATCCAAGAGACCCAGTACTTC.

To note about this clone: Germline is not matched at one junction end, which may reflect a read error. The sample holds other DNA sequences that translate to the same CDR3. V is TRBV7-9 and J is TRBJ2-5, with D perhaps TRBD1 (5 bases). The CDR3 has 14 residues. Germline CDR1 and CDR2: SEHNR and FQNEAQ (reference sequence). The CDR3 here is CASSLVQGQETQYF. The CDR3 nucleotides read TGCGCCAGCAGCTTGGTCCAGGGCCAAGAGACCCAGTACTTC.

This clone was recorded once. The chain couples TRBV6-5 to TRBJ1-1, with 9 bases identical to TRBD1. The germline V gene has CDR1 MNHEY and CDR2 SVGAGI. The CDR3 has 13 residues. Unmatched junction bases numbered 5, after V lost 5 bases and J lost 7 bases. This CDR3 reads CASSEGQGSEAFF. CDR3 DNA sequence: TGTGCCAGCAGTGAGGGACAGGGAAGTGAAGCTTTCTTT.

Notes on this clone: Germline is not matched at one junction end, which may reflect a read error. The genes are TRBV7-8 and TRBJ1-5, with a possible D match to TRBD1 (5 bases). Germline V gives CDR1 SGHVS, CDR2 FQNEAQ. The CDR3 covers 15 residues. The CDR3 reads CASSLRTGAYQAQHF. CDR3 DNA sequence: TGTGCCAGCAGCCTCCGAACAGGAGCTTATCAGGCCCAGCATTTT.

The chain employs TRBV10-1 and TRBJ2-3, with D unresolved. This CDR3 is 14 amino acids long. V was trimmed by 0 bases and J by 8 bases, leaving 12 bases between them. Germline V gene lookup returns CDR1 WNHNN and CDR2 SYGVQD (reference sequence). CDR3 DNA: TGCGCCAGCAGTGAGTCGACCGGGCGTGGTACGCAGTATTTT. It is translated as CASSESTGRGTQYF.

V and J are TRBV15 and TRBJ2-7; D gene uncertain. Germline CDR1 and CDR2: LNHNV and YYDKDF (reference sequence). The CDR3 is made up of 15 amino acids. V lost 0 bases and J 3 bases, leaving 12 bases between the germline ends. The CDR3 here is CATSRDSGPHYEQYF. For the CDR3, the DNA is TGTGCCACCAGCAGAGATTCCGGGCCCCACTACGAGCAGTACTTC.

V usage is TRBV9 and J usage is TRBJ2-1; TRBD2 might be the D (6 bases). V dropped 0 bases and J dropped 7 bases, with 14 bases sitting between them. The CDR3 contains 15 residues. Germline lookup yields CDR1 SGDLS and CDR2 YYNGEE. The CDR3 DNA reads TGTGCCAGCAGCGTAGATGGAGGGAGCGGTAATGAGCAGTTCTTC. Its translation is CASSVDGGSGNEQFF. The entire variable domain, with the rest obtained from reference TRBV9 and TRBJ2-1, is as follows: DSGVTQTPKHLITATGQRVTLRCSPRSGDLSVYWYQQSLDQGLQFLIQYYNGEERAKGNILERFSAQQFPDLHSELNLSSLELGDSALYFCASSVDGGSGNEQFFGPGTRLTVL.

The chain couples TRBV6-5 to TRBJ1-4; 9 bases fit TRBD1. The CDR3 is 14 residues long. The ends lost 4 bases at V and 3 bases at J; junction bases unmatched: 0. From germline, CDR1 is MNHEY and CDR2 SVGAGI. The CDR3 region has the DNA TGTGCCAGCAGTTGGACAGGGGCTAATGAAAAACTGTTTTTT. It yields the protein CASSWTGANEKLFF.

This clone was seen once. V usage is TRBV29-1 and J usage is TRBJ2-2; TRBD1 matches at 12 bases. There are 14 residues in the CDR3. Germline loops: CDR1 SQVTM, CDR2 ANQGSEA. After removal of 3 bases from V and 7 bases from J, the junction contained 3 bases not matched to a gene. DNA for the CDR3: TGCAGCGTTGAGGGACAGGGGGCCGGCGGGGAGCTGTTTTTT. It translates to CSVEGQGAGGELFF.

The chain joins TRBV27 to TRBJ1-2; D remains ambiguous. Germline CDR1 is MNHEY and CDR2 is SMNVEV (reference sequence). The length of the CDR3 is 15 residues. V was pared by 5 bases and J by 2 bases, with 15 bases between. Here the CDR3 DNA reads TGTGCCAGCAGTCTTACCGAGACACTCAACTATGGCTACACCTTC. Encoded protein: CASSLTETLNYGYTF.

The rearrangement links TRBV6-5 to TRBJ2-7; D may correspond to TRBD1 or TRBD2 (5 bases each). Trimming took off 3 bases at V and 1 base at J, with 10 bases between the two ends. CDR3 size: 14 residues. CDR1 is MNHEY and CDR2 is SVGAGI in the germline V gene. CDR3 loop: CASSYRGSSYEQYF. The CDR3 coding sequence is TGTGCCAGCAGTTATCGGGGCTCATCCTACGAGCAGTACTTC.

The chain couples TRBV7-3 to TRBJ1-4; D uncertain. Germline CDR1 SGHTA, CDR2 FQGTGA. V was clipped by 1 base and J by 4 bases, with 25 bases between them. The CDR3 covers 20 residues. The CDR3: CASSLIWDMYWFFSNEKLFF. The CDR3 DNA sequence: TGTGCCAGCAGCTTAATCTGGGATATGTATTGGTTTTTTAGTAATGAAAAACTGTTTTTT.

The chain has TRBV19 and TRBJ1-1; possible D gene TRBD1, 5 bases. Germline values: CDR1 LNHDA, CDR2 SQIVND (reference sequence). Trimming took off 6 bases at V and 0 bases at J, with 23 bases between the two ends. This CDR3 comprises 18 residues. The CDR3 spells CASRISRGIRRLNTEAFF. CDR3 in DNA: TGTGCCAGTAGAATTTCTAGGGGAATCCGGCGTCTGAACACTGAAGCTTTCTTT.

The rearrangement joins TRBV9 to TRBJ2-1; D unclear. CDR3 length: 16 amino acids. CDR1 is SGDLS, CDR2 YYNGEE, per germline. V lost 0 bases to trimming and J lost 0 bases, with 10 bases between them. The CDR3 reads CASSVGNGNSYNEQFF. The CDR3, as DNA: TGTGCCAGCAGCGTAGGGAACGGCAACTCCTACAATGAGCAGTTCTTC.

This chain connects TRBV5-1 to TRBJ2-5; possible D gene TRBD1, 6 bases. V was cut by 0 bases and J by 0 bases, with 12 bases left in between. CDR1 and CDR2 from the germline V gene are SGHRS and YFSETQ. CDR3 length: 16 residues. The CDR3 DNA is TGCGCCAGCAGCTTGGCAGGGGTTAATTACCAAGAGACCCAGTACTTC. Protein: CASSLAGVNYQETQYF.

The chain is built from TRBV9 and TRBJ1-4; the D gene is possibly TRBD1 (5 bases). Trimming removed 0 bases from V and 4 bases from J, with 13 bases in between. The germline gives CDR1 SGDLS, CDR2 YYNGEE. The CDR3 spans 16 residues. The CDR3 sequence: CASSVEAGLFNEKLFF. In DNA form, the CDR3 reads TGTGCCAGCAGCGTAGAGGCAGGGTTATTTAATGAAAAACTGTTTTTT.